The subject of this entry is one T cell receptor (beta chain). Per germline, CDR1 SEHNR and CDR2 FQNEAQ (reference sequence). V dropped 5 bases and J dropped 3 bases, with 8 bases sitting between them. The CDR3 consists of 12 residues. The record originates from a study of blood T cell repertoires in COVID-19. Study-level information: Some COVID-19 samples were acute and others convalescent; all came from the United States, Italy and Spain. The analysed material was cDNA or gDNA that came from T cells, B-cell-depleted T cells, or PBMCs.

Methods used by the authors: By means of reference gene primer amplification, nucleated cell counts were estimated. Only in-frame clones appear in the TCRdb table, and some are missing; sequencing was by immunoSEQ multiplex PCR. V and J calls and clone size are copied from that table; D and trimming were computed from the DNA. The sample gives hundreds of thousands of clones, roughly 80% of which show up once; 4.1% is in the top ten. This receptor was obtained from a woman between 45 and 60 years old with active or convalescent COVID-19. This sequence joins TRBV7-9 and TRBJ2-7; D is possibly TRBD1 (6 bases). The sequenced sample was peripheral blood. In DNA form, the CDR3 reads TGTGCCAGCAGCGGACAGAGCTACGAGCAGTACTTC. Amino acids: CASSGQSYEQYF. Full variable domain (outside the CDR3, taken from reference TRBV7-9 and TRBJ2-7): DTGVSQNPRHKITKRGQNVTFRCDPISEHNRLYWYRQTLGQGPEFLTYFQNEAQLEKSRLLSDRFSAERPKGSFSTLEIQRTEQGDSAMYLCASSGQSYEQYFGPGTRLTVT.